The 3 T cell receptor beta chains given below trace back to one sample, sequenced in a study of T cells in Graves' hyperthyroidism and ophthalmopathy. TCR beta CDR3 regions were amplified from RNA. Carried out on the TCR CDR3, a first-round RT-PCR used the HTBI primer set. TCRdb used MiXCR to reprocess the multiplex PCR reads, holding one entry per CDR3 protein. The sample records more than 350,000 distinct CDR3 sequences, 17% being singletons. The sequencing sample was made of blood. The receptors derive from a woman in her thirties with Graves' hyperthyroidism that later progressed to Graves' ophthalmopathy.

At least ten counts were recorded for this clonotype. The chain employs TRBV28 and TRBJ1-1; D uncertain. Per germline, CDR1 MDHEN and CDR2 SYDVKM. This CDR3 is 14 amino acids long. The V end was cut by 6 bases, the J end by 3 bases, with 14 bases between. CDR3 residues: CASSPSLGHTEAFF. The CDR3 nucleotides read TGTGCCAGCAGCCCTTCTTTGGGCCACACTGAAGCTTTCTTT.

The rearrangement links TRBV27 to TRBJ2-7, with 7 bases that match TRBD1. CDR1 and CDR2 (germline): MNHEY, SMNVEV (reference sequence). V shed 5 bases and J 5 bases; nucleotides not matched to a gene: 6. CDR3 length equals 13 residues. CDR3 DNA sequence: TGTGCCAGCAGTCTGACAGGGAGAAACGAGCAGTACTTC. As protein: CASSLTGRNEQYF.

This clonotype has ten or more counts. This chain uses TRBV15 with TRBJ1-5; 7 bases agree with TRBD1. This CDR3 is built from 17 residues. Germline trimming cut 0 bases from V and 7 bases from J; bases unmatched to any gene: 12. From germline, CDR1 is LNHNV and CDR2 YYDKDF (reference sequence). Here the CDR3 reads CATSRDFGTVQFQPQHF. In DNA, the CDR3 is TGTGCCACCAGCAGAGATTTTGGGACAGTTCAATTCCAGCCCCAGCATTTT.